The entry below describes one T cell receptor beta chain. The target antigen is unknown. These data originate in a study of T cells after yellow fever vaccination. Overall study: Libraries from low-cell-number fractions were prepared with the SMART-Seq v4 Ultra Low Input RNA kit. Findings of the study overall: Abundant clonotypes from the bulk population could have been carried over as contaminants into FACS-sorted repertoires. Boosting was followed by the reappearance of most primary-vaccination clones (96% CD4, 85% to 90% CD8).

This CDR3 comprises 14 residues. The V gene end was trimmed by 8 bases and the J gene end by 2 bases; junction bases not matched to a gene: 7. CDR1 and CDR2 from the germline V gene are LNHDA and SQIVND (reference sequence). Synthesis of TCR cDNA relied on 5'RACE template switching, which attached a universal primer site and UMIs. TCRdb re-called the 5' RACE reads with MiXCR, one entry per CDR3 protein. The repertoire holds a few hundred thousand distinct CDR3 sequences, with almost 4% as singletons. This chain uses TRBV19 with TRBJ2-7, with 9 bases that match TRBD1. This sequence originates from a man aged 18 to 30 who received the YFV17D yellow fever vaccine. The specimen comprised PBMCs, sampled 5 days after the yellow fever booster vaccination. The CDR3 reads CASASGTGTYEQYF. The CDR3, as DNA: TGTGCCAGTGCCTCCGGGACAGGGACCTACGAGCAGTACTTC.